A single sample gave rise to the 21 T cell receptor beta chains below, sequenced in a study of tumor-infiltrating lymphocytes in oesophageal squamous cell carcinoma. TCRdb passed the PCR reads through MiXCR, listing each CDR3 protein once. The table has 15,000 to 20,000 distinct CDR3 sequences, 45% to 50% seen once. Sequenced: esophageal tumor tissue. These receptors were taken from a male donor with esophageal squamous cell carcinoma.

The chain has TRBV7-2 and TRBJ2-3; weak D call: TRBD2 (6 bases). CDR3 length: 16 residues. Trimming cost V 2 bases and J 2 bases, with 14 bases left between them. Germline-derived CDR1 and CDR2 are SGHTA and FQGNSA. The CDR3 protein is CASSLRQGGDTDTQYF. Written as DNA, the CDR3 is TGTGCCAGCAGCTTACGGCAGGGCGGGGACACAGATACGCAGTATTTT.

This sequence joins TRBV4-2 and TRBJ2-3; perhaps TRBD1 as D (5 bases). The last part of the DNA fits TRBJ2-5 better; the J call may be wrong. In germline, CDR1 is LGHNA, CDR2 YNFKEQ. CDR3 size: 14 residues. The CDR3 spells CASSPLDSRETQYF. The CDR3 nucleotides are TGTGCCAGCAGTCCACTCGACAGTCGCGAGACCCAGTACTTC.

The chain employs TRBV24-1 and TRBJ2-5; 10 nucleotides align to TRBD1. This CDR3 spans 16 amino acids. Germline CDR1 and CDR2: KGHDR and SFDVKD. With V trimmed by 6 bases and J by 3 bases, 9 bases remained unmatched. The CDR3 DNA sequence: TGTGCCACCAGTCCAGCATATGGGACAGGGGAAGAGACCCAGTACTTC. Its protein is CATSPAYGTGEETQYF.

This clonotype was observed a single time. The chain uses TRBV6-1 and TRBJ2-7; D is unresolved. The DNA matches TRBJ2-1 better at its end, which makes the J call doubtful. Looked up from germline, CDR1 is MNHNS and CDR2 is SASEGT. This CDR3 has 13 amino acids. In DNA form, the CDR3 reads TGTGCCAGCAGTGATAGGATTATCGGTGAGCAGTTCTTC. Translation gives CASSDRIIGEQFF.

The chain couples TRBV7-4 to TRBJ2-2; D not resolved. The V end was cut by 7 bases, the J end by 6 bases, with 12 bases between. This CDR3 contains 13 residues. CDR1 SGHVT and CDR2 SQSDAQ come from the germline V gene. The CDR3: CASTGSQSGELFF. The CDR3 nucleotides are TGTGCCAGCACCGGGTCCCAATCCGGGGAGCTGTTTTTT. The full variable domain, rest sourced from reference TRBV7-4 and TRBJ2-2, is GAGVSQSPRYKVAKRGRDVALRCDSISGHVTLYWYRQTLGQGSEVLTYSQSDAQRDKSGRPSGRFSAERPERSVSTLKIQRTEQGDSAVYLCASTGSQSGELFFGEGSRLTVL.

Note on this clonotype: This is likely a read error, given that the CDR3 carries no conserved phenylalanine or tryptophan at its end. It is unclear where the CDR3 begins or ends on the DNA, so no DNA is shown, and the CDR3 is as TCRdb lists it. The CDR3 reads CASSESRQLMETQYFGA. The chain links TRBV10-2 to TRBJ2-6; TRBD1, the table's D call, was not compared with the DNA. The CDR3 sequence runs 17 residues, both termini included. Looked up from germline, CDR1 is WSHSY and CDR2 is SAAADI.

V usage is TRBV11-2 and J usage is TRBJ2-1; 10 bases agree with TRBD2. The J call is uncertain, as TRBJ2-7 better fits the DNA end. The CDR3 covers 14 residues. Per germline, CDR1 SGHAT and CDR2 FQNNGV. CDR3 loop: CASSLLAGVYEQYF. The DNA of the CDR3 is TGTGCCAGCAGCTTACTAGCGGGGGTCTACGAGCAGTACTTC.

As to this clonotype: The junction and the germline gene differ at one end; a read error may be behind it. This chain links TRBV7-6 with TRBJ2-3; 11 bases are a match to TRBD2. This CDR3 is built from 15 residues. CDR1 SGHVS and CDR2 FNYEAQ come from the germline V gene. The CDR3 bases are TGTGCTAGCAGCAAGACTAGCGGGGAATCAGATACGCAGTATTTT. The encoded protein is CASSKTSGESDTQYF.

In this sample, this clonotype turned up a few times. The CDR3 here is CASSTEDQNIQYF. The DNA for the CDR3 is TGTGCCAGCAGCACCGAGGACCAAAACATTCAGTACTTC. The chain links TRBV7-8 to TRBJ2-4, with D unclear. V dropped 5 bases and J dropped 5 bases, with 10 bases sitting between them. Germline loops: CDR1 SGHVS, CDR2 FQNEAQ. The CDR3 runs 13 residues.

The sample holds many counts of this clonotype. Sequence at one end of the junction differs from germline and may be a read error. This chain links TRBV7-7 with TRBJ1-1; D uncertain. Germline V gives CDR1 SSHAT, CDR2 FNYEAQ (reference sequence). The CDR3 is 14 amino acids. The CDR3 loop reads CASSNPRICTEAFF. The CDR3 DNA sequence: TGTGCTAGCAGCAACCCCAGAATATGCACTGAAGCTTTCTTT. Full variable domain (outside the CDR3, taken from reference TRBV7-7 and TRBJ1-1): GAGVSQSPRYKVTKRGQDVTLRCDPISSHATLYWYQQALGQGPEFLTYFNYEAQPDKSGLPSDRFSAERPEGSISTLTIQRTEQRDSAMYRCASSNPRICTEAFFGQGTRLTVV.

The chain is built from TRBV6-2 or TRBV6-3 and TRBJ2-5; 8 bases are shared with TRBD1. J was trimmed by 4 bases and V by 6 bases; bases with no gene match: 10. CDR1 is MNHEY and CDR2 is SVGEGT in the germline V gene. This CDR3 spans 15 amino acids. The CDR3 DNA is TGTGCCAGCAGGACCGGACAGGGCCTCGGAGAGACCCAGTACTTC. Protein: CASRTGQGLGETQYF.

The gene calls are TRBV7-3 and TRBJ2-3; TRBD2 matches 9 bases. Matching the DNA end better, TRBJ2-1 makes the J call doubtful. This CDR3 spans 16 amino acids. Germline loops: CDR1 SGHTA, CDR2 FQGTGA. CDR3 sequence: CASSRKAGGPRDEQFF. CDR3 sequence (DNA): TGTGCCAGCAGCCGCAAGGCGGGGGGGCCAAGGGATGAGCAGTTCTTC.

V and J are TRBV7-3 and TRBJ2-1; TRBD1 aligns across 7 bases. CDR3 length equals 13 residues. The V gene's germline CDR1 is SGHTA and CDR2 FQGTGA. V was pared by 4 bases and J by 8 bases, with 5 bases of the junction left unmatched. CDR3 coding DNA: TGTGCCAGCAGCTCCTACAGGGGCGATGAGCAGTTCTTC. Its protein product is CASSSYRGDEQFF.

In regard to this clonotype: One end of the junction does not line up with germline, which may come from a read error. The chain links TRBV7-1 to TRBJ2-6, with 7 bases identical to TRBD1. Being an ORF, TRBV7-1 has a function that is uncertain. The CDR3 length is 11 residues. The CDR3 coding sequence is TGTGCCAGCAGCCCCGGACAGGTTGAGTACTTC. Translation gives CASSPGQVEYF.

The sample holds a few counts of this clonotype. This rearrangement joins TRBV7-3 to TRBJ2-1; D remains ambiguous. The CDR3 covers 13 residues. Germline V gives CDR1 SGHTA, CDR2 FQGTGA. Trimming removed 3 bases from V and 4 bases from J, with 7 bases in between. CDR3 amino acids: CASSLDGYNEQFF. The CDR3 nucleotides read TGTGCCAGCAGCTTGGACGGTTACAATGAGCAGTTCTTC. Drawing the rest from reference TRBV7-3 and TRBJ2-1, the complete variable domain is GAGVSQTPSNKVTEKGKYVELRCDPISGHTALYWYRQSLGQGPEFLIYFQGTGAADDSGLPNDRFFAVRPEGSVSTLKIQRTERGDSAVYLCASSLDGYNEQFFGPGTRLTVL.

The CDR3 reads CASTSWGLAGDTTQFF. CDR3 coding DNA: TGTGCCAGCACCTCTTGGGGACTAGCGGGCGATACTACGCAGTTTTTT. The genes are TRBV6-6 and TRBJ1-4; D might be TRBD1 (5 bases). The germline V gene has CDR1 MNHNY and CDR2 SVGAGI (reference sequence). V lost 7 bases and J lost 16, with 31 bases in between. This CDR3 spans 16 amino acids.

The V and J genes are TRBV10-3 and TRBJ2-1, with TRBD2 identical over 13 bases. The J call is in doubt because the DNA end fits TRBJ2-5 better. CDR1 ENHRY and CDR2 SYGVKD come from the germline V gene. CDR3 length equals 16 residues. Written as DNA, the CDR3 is TGTGCCATCAGTGAGGGACTAGCGGGAGTCACGGAGACCCAGTACTTC. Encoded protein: CAISEGLAGVTETQYF.

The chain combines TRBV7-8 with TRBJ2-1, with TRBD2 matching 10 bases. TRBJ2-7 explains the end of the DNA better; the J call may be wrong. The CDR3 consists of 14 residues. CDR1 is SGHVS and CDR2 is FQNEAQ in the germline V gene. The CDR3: CASSPTSGNYEQYF. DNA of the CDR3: TGTGCCAGCAGCCCCACTAGCGGGAACTACGAGCAGTACTTC.

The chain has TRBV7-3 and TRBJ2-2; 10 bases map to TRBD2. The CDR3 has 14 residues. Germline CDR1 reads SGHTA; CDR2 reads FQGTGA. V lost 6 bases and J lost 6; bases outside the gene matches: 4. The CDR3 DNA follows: TGTGCCAGCAGTAGGACTAGCGGTGCCGGGGAGCTGTTTTTT. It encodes CASSRTSGAGELFF.

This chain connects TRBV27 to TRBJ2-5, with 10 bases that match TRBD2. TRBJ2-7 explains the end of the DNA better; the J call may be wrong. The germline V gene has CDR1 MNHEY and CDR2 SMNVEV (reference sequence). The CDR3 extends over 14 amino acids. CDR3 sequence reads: CASSIRTSGYEQYF. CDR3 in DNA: TGTGCCAGCAGTATAAGGACTAGCGGTTACGAGCAGTACTTC.

The CDR3 reads CASSARIGLSTDTQYF. DNA of the CDR3: TGTGCCAGCAGTGCTCGTATCGGGCTTAGCACAGATACGCAGTATTTT. The chain uses TRBV6-6 and TRBJ2-3; D not resolved. Trimming took off 5 bases at V and 0 bases at J, with 15 bases between the two ends. The CDR3 runs to 16 residues. The germline gives CDR1 MNHNY, CDR2 SVGAGI (reference sequence).